This entry lists 30 T cell receptor beta chains sequenced from one sample in a study of early stage breast cancer tumors. The assay was immunoSEQ multiplex PCR, and TCRdb's table has in-frame clones only and misses some. Of about 9,900 clones listed, 64% are singletons. Material for sequencing was breast tumor tissue. The receptors originated from a person aged 55 to 75 with breast cancer.

The chain links TRBV19 to TRBJ2-1, with TRBD2 identical over 7 bases. The CDR3 covers 15 residues. V was clipped by 4 bases and J by 3 bases; unmatched bases: 6. Germline CDR1 reads LNHDA; CDR2 reads SQIVND (reference sequence). CDR3 sequence: CASSRGGSVYNEQFF. In nucleotides, the CDR3 is TGTGCCAGTAGTAGGGGCGGGAGTGTCTACAATGAGCAGTTCTTC. The full variable domain, in which reference TRBV19 and TRBJ2-1 provide the parts outside the CDR3, is DGGITQSPKYLFRKEGQNVTLSCEQNLNHDAMYWYRQDPGQGLRLIYYSQIVNDFQKGDIAEGYSVSREKKESFPLTVTSAQKNPTAFYLCASSRGGSVYNEQFFGPGTRLTVL.

This clone was detected only a few times. The chain combines TRBV20-1 with TRBJ2-7; D remains ambiguous. The CDR3 has 10 residues. The germline V and J ends were trimmed by 3 bases and 6 bases, with 6 bases remaining between them. Germline values: CDR1 DFQATT, CDR2 SNEGSKA (reference sequence). The CDR3 reads CSARSTEQYF. DNA of the CDR3: TGCAGTGCTAGGTCTACCGAGCAGTACTTC.

V and J are TRBV6-1 and TRBJ2-7; D uncertain. The CDR3 has 12 amino acids. V was trimmed by 8 bases and J by 6 bases, leaving 14 bases between them. CDR1 and CDR2 (germline): MNHNS, SASEGT. CDR3 sequence: CASGAGWIEQYF. The CDR3 DNA follows: TGTGCCAGCGGAGCAGGTTGGATCGAGCAGTACTTC.

The rearrangement joins TRBV11-2 to TRBJ2-5; unclear D gene. Trimming cost V 3 bases and J 0 bases, with 2 bases left between them. From germline, CDR1 is SGHAT and CDR2 FQNNGV. This CDR3 spans 12 amino acids. The CDR3 here is CASSLNQETQYF. The CDR3 DNA reads TGTGCCAGCAGCTTGAACCAAGAGACCCAGTACTTC.

Here the CDR3 reads CAWSRGSGTYQETQYF. CDR3 DNA sequence: TGTGCCTGGTCGCGAGGGTCAGGGACGTACCAAGAGACCCAGTACTTC. This chain joins TRBV30 and TRBJ2-5; D possibly matches TRBD1 or TRBD2 (5 bases each). V gave up 5 bases and J gave up 0 bases, with 19 bases separating them. Germline CDR1 is GTSNPN and CDR2 is SVGIG (reference sequence). CDR3 length: 16 amino acids. Based on the CDR3 plus reference TRBV30 and TRBJ2-5, the full variable domain is SQTIHQWPATLVQPVGSPLSLECTVEGTSNPNLYWYRQAAGRGLQLLFYSVGIGQISSEVPQNLSASRPQDRQFILSSKKLLLSDSGFYLCAWSRGSGTYQETQYFGPGTRLLVL.

V is TRBV19 and J is TRBJ1-5; D perhaps matches TRBD1 (5 bases). Per the germline V gene, CDR1 is LNHDA and CDR2 is SQIVND (reference sequence). V was trimmed by 5 bases and J by 0 bases, leaving 17 bases between them. The CDR3 length is 17 residues. This CDR3 reads CASSPSRGTGSNQPQHF. The CDR3 DNA reads TGTGCCAGTAGTCCTTCAAGAGGGACCGGTAGCAATCAGCCCCAGCATTTT.

The chain is built from TRBV25-1 and TRBJ1-2; 10 bases agree with TRBD1. The trim removed 6 bases at V and 2 bases at J, leaving 3 bases unmatched. This CDR3 has 14 residues. The germline gives CDR1 MGHDK, CDR2 SYGVNS. This chain's CDR3 is CASSLTGGNYGYTF. Here the CDR3 DNA reads TGTGCCAGCAGCCTGACAGGGGGCAACTATGGCTACACCTTC.

The chain recombines TRBV19 with TRBJ1-4; TRBD1 is a possible D gene (5 bases). CDR1 and CDR2 from the germline V gene are LNHDA and SQIVND (reference sequence). The CDR3 length is 18 residues. V shed 5 bases and J shed 8 bases, with 27 bases lying between them. CDR3 amino acids: CASSLPSGRSSRGEKLFF. The DNA for the CDR3 is TGTGCCAGTAGTCTACCTTCGGGACGGAGCTCCCGAGGAGAAAAACTGTTTTTT.

This clone was observed a few times. The chain has TRBV6-6 and TRBJ1-1, with D uncertain. The CDR3 is 15 amino acids. Germline assignment: CDR1 MNHNY and CDR2 SVGAGI (reference sequence). The V end lost 1 base, the J end lost 6 bases, and 15 bases lay between the germline ends. The CDR3 protein is CASSYWSSSAPEAFF. In DNA, the CDR3 is TGTGCCAGCAGTTACTGGAGTAGCTCTGCCCCTGAAGCTTTCTTT.

CDR3 amino acids: CATSRDLTANSPLHF. The CDR3 nucleotides are TGTGCCACCAGCAGAGATCTCACAGCTAATTCACCCCTCCACTTT. V and J are TRBV15 and TRBJ1-6; D is unclear. CDR1 is LNHNV, CDR2 YYDKDF, per germline (reference sequence). The CDR3 is 15 amino acids. V dropped 0 bases and J dropped 6 bases, with 9 bases sitting between them.

The rearrangement uses TRBV19 and TRBJ2-7, with D possibly being TRBD1 (6 bases). The CDR3 has 12 amino acids. CDR1 is LNHDA, CDR2 SQIVND, per germline (reference sequence). V was pared by 7 bases and J by 4 bases, with 11 bases between. DNA for the CDR3: TGTGCCAGTAAACAGGGTCTATACGAGCAGTACTTC. Translating it yields CASKQGLYEQYF.

The chain combines TRBV27 with TRBJ2-7; perhaps TRBD2 as D (5 bases). This CDR3 comprises 16 residues. V shed 10 bases and J shed 0 bases, with 22 bases lying between them. Germline CDR1 and CDR2: MNHEY and SMNVEV (reference sequence). CDR3 in amino acids: CANPTLEASFSYEQYF. CDR3 nucleotide sequence: TGTGCCAACCCCACCTTGGAGGCATCCTTCTCCTACGAGCAGTACTTC.

This clone appeared once. The chain uses TRBV5-4 and TRBJ2-7; no firm D call. There are 16 residues in the CDR3. Germline V lookup: CDR1 SGHNT, CDR2 YYREEE (reference sequence). V was pared by 0 bases and J by 0 bases, with 13 bases between. The CDR3 region is CASSLAGGRFSYEQYF. The CDR3 nucleotides read TGTGCCAGCAGCTTGGCCGGCGGTAGATTCTCCTACGAGCAGTACTTC.

The CDR3 spells CASRIAGGHTGELFF. DNA of the CDR3: TGTGCCAGCAGAATAGCGGGAGGCCACACCGGGGAGCTGTTTTTT. The rearrangement uses TRBV28 and TRBJ2-2, with 10 bases matching TRBD2. V shed 6 bases and J 3 bases; nucleotides not matched to a gene: 4. This CDR3 is 15 amino acids long. Germline values: CDR1 MDHEN, CDR2 SYDVKM.

This chain joins TRBV25-1 and TRBJ2-7, with D tentatively TRBD2 (5 bases). The CDR3 has 15 amino acids. CDR1 and CDR2 from the germline V gene are MGHDK and SYGVNS. V shed 1 base and J shed 0 bases, with 10 bases lying between them. CDR3 sequence: CASSESEGSSYEQYF. CDR3 DNA sequence: TGTGCCAGCAGTGAATCGGAAGGGAGCTCCTACGAGCAGTACTTC.

This clone was counted between two and nine times. The V gene is TRBV6-1, the J gene TRBJ2-4; no reliable D call. This CDR3 contains 15 residues. V was pared by 3 bases and J by 0 bases, with 9 bases between. In germline, CDR1 is MNHNS, CDR2 SASEGT. The CDR3 is CASSELILAKNIQYF. CDR3 coding DNA: TGTGCCAGCAGTGAGCTGATCTTAGCCAAAAACATTCAGTACTTC.

The chain employs TRBV12-5 and TRBJ2-5; 7 bases agree with TRBD2. Germline CDR1 reads LGHNT; CDR2 reads FRNRAP. V lost 1 base to trimming and J lost 5 bases; unmatched junction nucleotides: 7. The CDR3 runs to 15 residues. The CDR3 loop reads CASGLAGLGVETQYF. The CDR3 DNA sequence: TGTGCTAGTGGTTTGGCCGGACTAGGGGTTGAGACCCAGTACTTC. The whole variable domain, remainder taken from reference TRBV12-5 and TRBJ2-5, is DARVTQTPRHKVTEMGQEVTMRCQPILGHNTVFWYRQTMMQGLELLAYFRNRAPLDDSGMPKDRFSAEMPDATLATLKIQPSEPRDSAVYFCASGLAGLGVETQYFGPGTRLLVL.

The chain uses TRBV13 and TRBJ2-1; D possibly corresponds to TRBD2 (5 bases). Trimming took 2 bases from V and 7 from J, leaving 9 bases between them. The CDR3 loop spans 13 amino acids. Germline V gene sequence: CDR1 PRHDT, CDR2 FYEKMQ (reference sequence). The CDR3 DNA reads as TGTGCCAGCAGCTTACCTAGCAAGAATGAGCAGTTCTTC. This encodes CASSLPSKNEQFF.

This chain uses TRBV19 with TRBJ2-1; tentatively, D is TRBD2 (5 bases). Trimming took off 6 bases at V and 12 bases at J, with 18 bases between the two ends. The CDR3 sequence is 13 residues long. Germline assignment: CDR1 LNHDA and CDR2 SQIVND (reference sequence). DNA for the CDR3: TGTGCCAGTAGAGGGCTGGGCCGGGATTTGCAGTTCTTC. Translating it yields CASRGLGRDLQFF.

The chain uses TRBV7-2 and TRBJ2-5; 9 positions agree with TRBD1. The V segment lost 1 base and the J segment 4 bases; nucleotides outside the gene matches: 13. Per the germline V gene, CDR1 is SGHTA and CDR2 is FQGNSA. The CDR3 totals 18 residues. CDR3 residues: CASSLGYGTGKVPETQYF. The DNA of the CDR3 is TGTGCCAGCAGCTTAGGGTATGGGACAGGGAAGGTCCCAGAGACCCAGTACTTC.

J is TRBJ1-3 and V is TRBV7-9; no clear D. Trimming left V 1 base short and J 1 base short, with 2 bases between. Germline V CDR1 and CDR2: SEHNR, FQNEAQ (reference sequence). The CDR3 has 13 residues. The CDR3 sequence: CASSLVSGNTIYF. The CDR3 DNA is TGTGCCAGCAGCTTAGTATCTGGAAACACCATATATTTT.

This clone occurred once. The V and J genes are TRBV5-1 and TRBJ1-3; TRBD1 matches 7 bases. V gave up 7 bases and J gave up 2 bases; unmatched junction bases: 6. CDR1 is SGHRS, CDR2 YFSETQ, per germline. This CDR3 comprises 14 residues. For the CDR3, the DNA is TGCGCCAGCCGCACGCAGGGGGCTGGAAACACCATATATTTT. Residues: CASRTQGAGNTIYF.

The rearrangement joins TRBV2 to TRBJ2-7; TRBD1 agrees at 10 bases. J was trimmed by 6 bases and V by 8 bases; bases with no gene match: 13. The CDR3 loop spans 15 amino acids. From germline, CDR1 is SNHLY and CDR2 FYNNEI. The CDR3 DNA is TGTGCCAGCGGACCTCCGAGGGACAGGGGAGGCGAGCAGTACTTC. This codes for CASGPPRDRGGEQYF.

V and J are TRBV5-4 and TRBJ2-3, with D possibly matching TRBD2 (6 bases). The V and J ends lost 3 bases and 1 base respectively, with 15 bases between them. Germline CDR1 reads SGHNT; CDR2 reads YYREEE (reference sequence). This CDR3 has 16 residues. DNA for the CDR3: TGTGCCAGCAGCTCCCCGGGAGAAGCGCGCACAGATACGCAGTATTTT. It encodes CASSSPGEARTDTQYF. Together with reference TRBV5-4 and TRBJ2-3, the CDR3 gives the full variable domain: ETGVTQSPTHLIKTRGQQVTLRCSSQSGHNTVSWYQQALGQGPQFIFQYYREEENGRGNFPPRFSGLQFPNYSSELNVNALELDDSALYLCASSSPGEARTDTQYFGPGTRLTVL.

This chain links TRBV5-1 with TRBJ1-1; D ambiguous. The CDR3 sequence is 14 residues long. With 4 bases removed from V and 1 base from J, the gap between germline ends came to 11 bases. From germline, CDR1 is SGHRS and CDR2 YFSETQ. The CDR3 DNA sequence: TGCGCCAGCAGCCTCACGGCGGGGAACACTGAAGCTTTCTTT. Amino acids: CASSLTAGNTEAFF.

This clone was counted only a few times. The chain combines TRBV19 with TRBJ2-2; unclear D gene. Germline-derived CDR1 and CDR2 are LNHDA and SQIVND (reference sequence). The CDR3 extends over 14 amino acids. V lost 2 bases and J lost 1, with 5 bases in between. The DNA for the CDR3 is TGTGCCAGTAGTATACACAAGAACACCGGGGAGCTGTTTTTT. Amino acids: CASSIHKNTGELFF.

The chain uses TRBV27 and TRBJ1-4; D is unclear. The CDR3 spans 15 residues. Germline V gene sequence: CDR1 MNHEY, CDR2 SMNVEV (reference sequence). Trimming took off 5 bases at V and 0 bases at J, with 10 bases between the two ends. The CDR3 region is CASSPYGATNEKLFF. The CDR3 coding sequence is TGTGCCAGCAGTCCATACGGGGCAACTAATGAAAAACTGTTTTTT.

This chain links TRBV2 with TRBJ1-5; D is possibly TRBD1 (6 bases). The length of the CDR3 is 15 residues. Trimming took 4 bases from V and 2 from J, leaving 12 bases between them. CDR1 and CDR2 from the germline V gene are SNHLY and FYNNEI. CDR3 amino acids: CASSVGAGGNQPQHF. For the CDR3, the DNA is TGTGCCAGCAGTGTAGGGGCAGGGGGCAATCAGCCCCAGCATTTT.

The chain recombines TRBV28 with TRBJ2-5, with 8 bases that match TRBD2. Unmatched junction bases numbered 5, after V lost 2 bases and J lost 6 bases. CDR1 MDHEN and CDR2 SYDVKM come from the germline V gene. CDR3 length equals 14 residues. The CDR3 DNA reads as TGTGCCAGCAGTTTAACGGGCGGGAGGAAGACCCAGTACTTC. Its protein product is CASSLTGGRKTQYF.

The DNA of the CDR3 is TGTGCCAGCAGCCAAGACACGCGAGATACGCAGTATTTT. The encoded protein is CASSQDTRDTQYF. The chain is built from TRBV4-2 and TRBJ2-3; the D is unclear. The CDR3 totals 13 residues. The germline V gene encodes CDR1 LGHNA and CDR2 YNFKEQ. V dropped 0 bases and J dropped 5 bases, with 6 bases sitting between them.